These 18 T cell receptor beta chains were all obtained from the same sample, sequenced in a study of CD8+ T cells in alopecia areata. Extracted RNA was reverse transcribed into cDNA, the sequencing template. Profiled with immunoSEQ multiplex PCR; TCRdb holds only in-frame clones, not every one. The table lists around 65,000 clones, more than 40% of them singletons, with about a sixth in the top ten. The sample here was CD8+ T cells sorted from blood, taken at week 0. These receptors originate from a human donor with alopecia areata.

The CDR3 DNA follows: TGTGCCAGCTCACCGTACCCTTTGAGCGGGAGAGGGTACGAGCAGTACTTC. Amino acid sequence: CASSPYPLSGRGYEQYF. The V and J genes are TRBV18 and TRBJ2-7; 8 bases line up with TRBD2. This CDR3 spans 17 amino acids. The V gene end was trimmed by 3 bases and the J gene end by 4 bases; junction bases not matched to a gene: 14. CDR1 is KGHSH, CDR2 LQKENI, per germline.

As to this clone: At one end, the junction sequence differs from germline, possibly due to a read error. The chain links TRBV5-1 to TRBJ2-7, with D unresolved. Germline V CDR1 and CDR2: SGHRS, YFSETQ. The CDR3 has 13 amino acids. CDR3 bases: TGCGCCAGCAGGTTGGCGGAATCCTACGAGCAGTACTTC. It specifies CASRLAESYEQYF.

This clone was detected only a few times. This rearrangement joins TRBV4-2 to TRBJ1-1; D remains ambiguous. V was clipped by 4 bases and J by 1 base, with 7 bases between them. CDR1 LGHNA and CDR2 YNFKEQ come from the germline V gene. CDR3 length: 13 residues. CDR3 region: CASSLRGNTEAFF. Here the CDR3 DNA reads TGTGCCAGCAGCCTTCGGGGGAACACTGAAGCTTTCTTT.

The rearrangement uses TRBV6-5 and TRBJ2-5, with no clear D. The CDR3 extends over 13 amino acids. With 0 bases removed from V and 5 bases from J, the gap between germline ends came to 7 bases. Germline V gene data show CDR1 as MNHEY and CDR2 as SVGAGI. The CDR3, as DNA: TGTGCCAGCAGTTACTCGAGATGGGAGACCCAGTACTTC. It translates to CASSYSRWETQYF.

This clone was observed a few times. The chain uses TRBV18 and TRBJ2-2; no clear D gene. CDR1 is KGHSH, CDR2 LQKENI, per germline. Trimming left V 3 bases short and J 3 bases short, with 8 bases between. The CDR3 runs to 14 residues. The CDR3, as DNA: TGTGCCAGCTCACCGAAAGACTACACCGGGGAGCTGTTTTTT. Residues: CASSPKDYTGELFF.

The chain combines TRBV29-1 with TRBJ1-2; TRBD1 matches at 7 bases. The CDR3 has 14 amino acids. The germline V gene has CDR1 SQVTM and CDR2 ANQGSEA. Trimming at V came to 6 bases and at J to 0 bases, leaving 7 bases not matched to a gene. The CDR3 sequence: CSVDGQASNYGYTF. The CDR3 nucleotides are TGCAGCGTCGACGGACAGGCATCTAACTATGGCTACACCTTC.

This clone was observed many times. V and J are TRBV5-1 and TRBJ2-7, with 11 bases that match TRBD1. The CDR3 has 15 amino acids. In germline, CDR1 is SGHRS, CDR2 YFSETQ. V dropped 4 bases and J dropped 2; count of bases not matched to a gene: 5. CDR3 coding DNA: TGCGCCAGCAGCAGGGACAGGGGGACAGCCTACGAGCAGTACTTC. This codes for CASSRDRGTAYEQYF.

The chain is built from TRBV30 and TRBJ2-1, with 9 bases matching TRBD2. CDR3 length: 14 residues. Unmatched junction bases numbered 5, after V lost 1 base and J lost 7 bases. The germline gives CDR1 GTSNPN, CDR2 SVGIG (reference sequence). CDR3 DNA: TGTGCCTGGAGTGGCGGGAGGGCCGGTAATGAGCAGTTCTTC. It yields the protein CAWSGGRAGNEQFF.

In nucleotides, the CDR3 is TGTGCCAGCAGCCGAGGTGCAGGGGGCTCCTACGAGCAGTACTTC. As protein: CASSRGAGGSYEQYF. The chain recombines TRBV14 with TRBJ2-7; 7 bases are a match to TRBD1. Germline trimming cut 4 bases from V and 0 bases from J; bases unmatched to any gene: 6. Germline lookup yields CDR1 SGHDN and CDR2 FVKESK. The CDR3 has 15 amino acids.

CDR3 DNA sequence: TGCAGCGTCTTAGCTCCCGGGACAGGGAGGTATGGCTACACCTTC. Amino acids: CSVLAPGTGRYGYTF. The chain has TRBV29-1 and TRBJ1-2, with TRBD1 matching 9 bases. Losses at the gene ends were 6 bases for V and 5 bases for J; bases not matched to a gene: 13. Per the germline V gene, CDR1 is SQVTM and CDR2 is ANQGSEA. This CDR3 region has 15 residues.

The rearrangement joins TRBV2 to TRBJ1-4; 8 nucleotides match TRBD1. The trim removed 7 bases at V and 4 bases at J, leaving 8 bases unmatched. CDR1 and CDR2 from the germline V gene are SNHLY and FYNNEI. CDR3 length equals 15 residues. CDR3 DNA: TGTGCCAGCAACACCGGACAGGGTGATAATGAAAAACTGTTTTTT. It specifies CASNTGQGDNEKLFF.

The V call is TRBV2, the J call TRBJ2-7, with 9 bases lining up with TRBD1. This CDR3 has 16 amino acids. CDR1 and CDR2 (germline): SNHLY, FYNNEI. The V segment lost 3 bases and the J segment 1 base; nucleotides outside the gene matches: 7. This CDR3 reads CASSEGTGNISYEQYF. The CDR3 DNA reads TGTGCCAGCAGTGAGGGGACAGGGAATATATCCTACGAGCAGTACTTC. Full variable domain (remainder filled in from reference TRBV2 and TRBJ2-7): EPEVTQTPSHQVTQMGQEVILRCVPISNHLYFYWYRQILGQKVEFLVSFYNNEISEKSEIFDDQFSVERPDGSNFTLKIRSTKLEDSAMYFCASSEGTGNISYEQYFGPGTRLTVT.

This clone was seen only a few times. The chain's CDR3 is CASSWTGTGDTEAFF. The CDR3 bases are TGCGCCAGCAGCTGGACCGGCACAGGGGATACTGAAGCTTTCTTT. This chain uses TRBV5-1 with TRBJ1-1; 7 positions match TRBD1. The ends lost 3 bases at V and 5 bases at J; junction bases unmatched: 10. Germline CDR1 SGHRS, CDR2 YFSETQ. The CDR3 is 15 residues long.

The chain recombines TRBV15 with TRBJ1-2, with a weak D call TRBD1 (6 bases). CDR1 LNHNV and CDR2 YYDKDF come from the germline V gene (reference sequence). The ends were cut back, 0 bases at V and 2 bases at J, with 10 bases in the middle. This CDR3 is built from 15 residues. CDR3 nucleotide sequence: TGTGCCACCAGCAGAGATCACAGGGAAAACTATGGCTACACCTTC. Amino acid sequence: CATSRDHRENYGYTF.

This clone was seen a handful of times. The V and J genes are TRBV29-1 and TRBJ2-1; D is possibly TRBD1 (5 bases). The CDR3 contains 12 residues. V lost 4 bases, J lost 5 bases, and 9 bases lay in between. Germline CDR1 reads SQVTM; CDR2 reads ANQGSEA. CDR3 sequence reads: CSVAFRDNEQFF. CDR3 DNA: TGCAGCGTTGCTTTCAGGGACAATGAGCAGTTCTTC.

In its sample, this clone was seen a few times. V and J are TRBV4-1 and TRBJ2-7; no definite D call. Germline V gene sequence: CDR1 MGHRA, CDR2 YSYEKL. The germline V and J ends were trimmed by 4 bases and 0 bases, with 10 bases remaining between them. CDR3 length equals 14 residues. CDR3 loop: CASSRTDSSYEQYF. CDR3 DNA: TGCGCCAGCAGCCGAACGGATAGCTCCTACGAGCAGTACTTC.

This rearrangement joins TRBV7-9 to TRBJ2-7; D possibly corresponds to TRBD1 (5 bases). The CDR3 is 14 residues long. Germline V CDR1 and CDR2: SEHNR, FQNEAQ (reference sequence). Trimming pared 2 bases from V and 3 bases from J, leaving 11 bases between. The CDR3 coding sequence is TGTGCCAGCAGCTTATCAGGGTCTGGCTACGAGCAGTACTTC. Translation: CASSLSGSGYEQYF.

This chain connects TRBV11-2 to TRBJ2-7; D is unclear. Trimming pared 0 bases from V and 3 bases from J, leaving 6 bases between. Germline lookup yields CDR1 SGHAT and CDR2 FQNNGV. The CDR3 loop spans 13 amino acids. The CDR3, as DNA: TGTGCCAGCAGCTTAGACGCTGACTACGAGCAGTACTTC. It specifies CASSLDADYEQYF.